These 5 T cell receptor beta chains originate from one sample sequenced in a study of blood T cells in healthy people across ages. Through a sample-barcoded 5' primer and a J-beta primer mix, a second PCR was run for roughly 7 to 11 cycles. TCRdb recomputed calls from the 5' RACE reads with MiXCR, one row per CDR3 protein. The profile shows over a million distinct CDR3 sequences, under 55% of them singletons. Sequencing was carried out using blood. Every receptor here comes from an older woman in good health.

The J gene is TRBJ2-5, the V gene TRBV20-1; 10 bases line up with TRBD2. The J call may be incorrect, as the DNA end agrees better with TRBJ2-7. The CDR3 consists of 13 residues. The germline gives CDR1 DFQATT, CDR2 SNEGSKA (reference sequence). DNA for the CDR3: TGCAGTGCCACTAGCGGGACGCACTACGAGCAGTACTTC. Its protein product is CSATSGTHYEQYF.

The rearrangement links TRBV5-1 to TRBJ1-1; D is possibly TRBD1 (5 bases). CDR3 length: 16 residues. Germline V gene lookup returns CDR1 SGHRS and CDR2 YFSETQ. The V gene lost 0 bases and the J gene lost 1 base, with 13 bases spanning the gap. CDR3 residues: CASSLGRGWRNTEAFF. The CDR3, as DNA: TGCGCCAGCAGCTTGGGCCGGGGCTGGAGGAACACTGAAGCTTTCTTT. Drawing the rest from reference TRBV5-1 and TRBJ1-1, the complete variable domain is KAGVTQTPRYLIKTRGQQVTLSCSPISGHRSVSWYQQTPGQGLQFLFEYFSETQRNKGNFPGRFSGRQFSNSRSEMNVSTLELGDSALYLCASSLGRGWRNTEAFFGQGTRLTVV.

Note on this clonotype: A read error is possible here, since a much larger clone lies one base away. The chain combines TRBV20-1 with TRBJ2-5, with D perhaps matching TRBD2 (5 bases). The CDR3 is made up of 13 amino acids. The germline gives CDR1 DFQATT, CDR2 SNEGSKA (reference sequence). Trimming stripped 3 bases from V and 4 bases from J, with 12 bases between. CDR3: CSASVRVLETQYF. CDR3 sequence (DNA): TGCAGTGCTAGCGTGAGGGTATTAGAGACCCAGTACTTC.

The chain has TRBV9 and TRBJ2-6; 8 bases are shared with TRBD2. The CDR3 is 15 amino acids. V lost 3 bases, J lost 3 bases, and 2 bases stayed unmatched. Germline V lookup: CDR1 SGDLS, CDR2 YYNGEE. The chain's CDR3 is CASSGGLVGANVLTF. In DNA, the CDR3 is TGTGCCAGCAGCGGGGGACTAGTTGGGGCCAACGTCCTGACTTTC. The full variable domain, with the rest looked up from reference TRBV9 and TRBJ2-6, is DSGVTQTPKHLITATGQRVTLRCSPRSGDLSVYWYQQSLDQGLQFLIQYYNGEERAKGNILERFSAQQFPDLHSELNLSSLELGDSALYFCASSGGLVGANVLTFGAGSRLTVL.

The V and J genes are TRBV3-1 and TRBJ2-3; D unclear. This CDR3 spans 14 amino acids. V was shortened by 4 bases and J by 4 bases, with 12 bases between the two germline ends. Germline V CDR1 and CDR2: LGHDT, YNNKEL (reference sequence). The CDR3 protein is CASSPLRSSDTQYF. The CDR3 DNA follows: TGTGCCAGCAGCCCCCTGCGGAGTTCAGATACGCAGTATTTT.